This entry features one T cell receptor beta chain sequence. V lost 6 bases and J 1 base, leaving 6 bases between the germline ends. Germline-derived CDR1 and CDR2 are MNHNS and SASEGT. The CDR3 is made up of 12 amino acids. These data belong to a study of T cells in localized non-small cell lung cancer. Data came from immunoSEQ multiplex PCR; TCRdb stores just in-frame clones and leaves some out. This sample has approximately 37,000 clones, with around 84% found just once. This clonotype was obtained from a man aged 18 to 50 with stage I lung adenocarcinoma. The genes are TRBV6-1 and TRBJ1-1, with a possible D match to TRBD1 (5 bases). Sequenced here: peripheral blood, sampled before any cancer treatment. The DNA for the CDR3 is TGTGCCAGCAGCACAGGGAACACTGAAGCTTTCTTT. Translation: CASSTGNTEAFF.